This T cell receptor (beta chain) was recovered during a study of shared clonotypes between healthy human individuals. Across the whole study: Per donor, three plates held CD4 naive cells, three held CD4 memory, two held CD8 naive and one held CD8 memory.

Note on this clone: The antigen is not known.

CDR1 and CDR2 (germline): MNHNS, SASEGT. The CDR3 runs 14 residues. V shed 5 bases, J shed 2 bases, and the junction held 5 bases outside the gene matches. Study conclusions and caveats: In contrast to clonotypes shared by all four donors, non-shared clonotypes had lower generation probabilities.

Clones were sequenced by immunoSEQ multiplex PCR, and TCRdb holds only the in-frame ones, with some missing. The table includes roughly 2 million clones, 85% to 95% detected once. Material for sequencing was naive CD4+ T cells sorted from blood. Subset given: CD45RA+ positively selected. The sequence derives from a man aged 18 to 29 in good health. The chain couples TRBV6-1 to TRBJ1-1; 7 bases are shared with TRBD1. CDR3 sequence reads: CASSPQGVNTEAFF. The CDR3 DNA reads TGTGCCAGCAGTCCCCAGGGGGTCAACACTGAAGCTTTCTTT.